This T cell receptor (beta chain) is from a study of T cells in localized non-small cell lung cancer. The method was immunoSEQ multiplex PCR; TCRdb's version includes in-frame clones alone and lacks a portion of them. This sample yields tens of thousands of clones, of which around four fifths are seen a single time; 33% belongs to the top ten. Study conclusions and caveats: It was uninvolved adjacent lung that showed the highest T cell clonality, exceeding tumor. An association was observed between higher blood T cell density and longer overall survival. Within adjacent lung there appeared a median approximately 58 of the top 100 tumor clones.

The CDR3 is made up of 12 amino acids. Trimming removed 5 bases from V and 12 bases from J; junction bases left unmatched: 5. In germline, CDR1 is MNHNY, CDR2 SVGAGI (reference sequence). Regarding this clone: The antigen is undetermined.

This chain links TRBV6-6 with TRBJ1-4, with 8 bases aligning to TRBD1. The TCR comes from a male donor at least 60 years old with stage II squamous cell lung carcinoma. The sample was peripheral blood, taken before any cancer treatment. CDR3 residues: CASSNRGSELFF. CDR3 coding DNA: TGTGCCAGCAGTAACAGGGGGTCGGAACTGTTTTTT.